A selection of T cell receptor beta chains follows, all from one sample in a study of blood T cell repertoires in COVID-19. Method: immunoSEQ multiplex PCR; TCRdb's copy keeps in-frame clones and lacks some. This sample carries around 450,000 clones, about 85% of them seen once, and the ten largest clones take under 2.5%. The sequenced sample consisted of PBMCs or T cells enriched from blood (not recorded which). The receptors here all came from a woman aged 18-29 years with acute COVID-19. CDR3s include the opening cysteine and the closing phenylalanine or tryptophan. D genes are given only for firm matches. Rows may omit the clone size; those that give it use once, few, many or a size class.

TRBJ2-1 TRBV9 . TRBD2 CASSLPPGGRGDEQFF TGTGCCAGCAGCCTACCGCCGGGAGGCCGGGGCGATGAGCAGTTCTTC
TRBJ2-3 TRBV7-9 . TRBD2 CASSPFGRTSRDTQYF TGTGCCAGCAGCCCGTTTGGAAGGACTAGCAGGGATACGCAGTATTTT
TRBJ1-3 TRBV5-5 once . CASSLAGDSGNTIYF TGTGCCAGCAGCTTGGCCGGGGACTCTGGAAACACCATATATTTT
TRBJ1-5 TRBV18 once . CASSPGQLSNQPQHF TGTGCCAGCTCACCCGGACAGCTTAGCAATCAGCCCCAGCATTTT
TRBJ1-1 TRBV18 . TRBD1 CASSLRTGSTEAFF TGTGCCAGCTCACTCCGGACAGGGTCTACTGAAGCTTTCTTT
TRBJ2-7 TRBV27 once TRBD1 CASSKDRGRGEQYF TGTGCCAGCAGTAAAGACAGGGGGCGAGGGGAGCAGTACTTC
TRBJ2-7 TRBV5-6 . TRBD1 CASSLPPRQGRSYEQYF TGTGCCAGCAGCTTGCCCCCCCGACAGGGCCGGTCCTACGAGCAGTACTTC
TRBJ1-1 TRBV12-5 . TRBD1 CASGQNGGQGVSEAFF TGTGCTAGTGGCCAGAATGGCGGACAGGGGGTTTCTGAAGCTTTCTTT
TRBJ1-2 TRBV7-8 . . CASSLGLSRVGGYTF TGTGCCAGCAGCTTAGGTCTCTCCAGGGTAGGAGGCTACACCTTC
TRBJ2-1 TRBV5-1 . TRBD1 CASSPGTVYNEQFF TGCGCCAGCAGCCCCGGGACAGTTTACAATGAGCAGTTCTTC
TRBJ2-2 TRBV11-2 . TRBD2 CASSPIAGGGTNTGELFF TGTGCCAGCAGCCCGATAGCGGGAGGAGGAACGAACACCGGGGAGCTGTTTTTT
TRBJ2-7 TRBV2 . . CASSERGAALYEQYF TGTGCCAGCAGTGAACGCGGGGCCGCCCTTTACGAGCAGTACTTC
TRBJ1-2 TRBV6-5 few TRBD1 CASRGTGYGYTF TGTGCCAGCAGGGGGACAGGTTATGGCTACACCTTC
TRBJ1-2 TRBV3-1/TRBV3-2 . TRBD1 CASSQETGGRSYGYTF TGTGCCAGCAGCCAAGAAACAGGGGGCCGGTCCTATGGCTACACCTTC
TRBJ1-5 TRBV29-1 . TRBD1 CSARQGSNQPQHF TGCAGCGCCCGACAGGGTAGCAATCAGCCCCAGCATTTT
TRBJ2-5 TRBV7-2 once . CASSLVGGLGTSRAQYF TGTGCCAGCAGCTTAGTCGGTGGTCTTGGGACATCTCGGGCCCAGTACTTC
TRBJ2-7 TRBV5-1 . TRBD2 CASSRPTSGIFLGTYEQYF TGCGCCAGCAGCCGTCCGACTAGCGGGATCTTCTTGGGTACCTACGAGCAGTACTTC
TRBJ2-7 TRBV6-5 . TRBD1 CASSLTGTGRYEQYF TGTGCCAGCAGCCTTACCGGGACAGGGCGATACGAGCAGTACTTC
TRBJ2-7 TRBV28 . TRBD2 CASSLLAGNEQYF TGTGCCAGCAGTTTATTAGCGGGTAACGAGCAGTACTTC
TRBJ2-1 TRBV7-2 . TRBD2 CASSPETSGPYNEQFF TGTGCCAGCAGCCCAGAGACTAGCGGGCCCTACAATGAGCAGTTCTTC
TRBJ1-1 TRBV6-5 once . CASNKRGGDTEAFF TGTGCCAGCAACAAGAGAGGGGGGGACACTGAAGCTTTCTTT
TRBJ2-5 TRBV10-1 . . CASSHGLKETQYF TGCGCCAGCAGCCACGGACTTAAAGAGACCCAGTACTTC
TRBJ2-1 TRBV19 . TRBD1 CASSGTDYNEQFF TGTGCCAGTAGCGGGACAGATTACAATGAGCAGTTCTTC
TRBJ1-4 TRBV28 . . CASSSPIQGGEKLFF TGTGCCAGCAGTTCTCCGATACAAGGAGGTGAAAAACTGTTTTTT
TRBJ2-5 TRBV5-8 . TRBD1 CASSFGQTGGGEKTQYF TGTGCCAGCAGTTTTGGTCAAACAGGGGGAGGTGAAAAGACCCAGTACTTC
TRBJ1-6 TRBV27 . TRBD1 CASSLSPGQGVTPLHF TGTGCCAGCAGTTTATCTCCGGGACAGGGGGTGACACCCCTCCACTTT
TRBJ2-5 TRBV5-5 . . CASSFEEGAGGETQYF TGTGCCAGCAGCTTCGAAGAGGGGGCCGGGGGAGAGACCCAGTACTTC
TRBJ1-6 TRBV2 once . CASRFGGPLHF TGTGCCAGCAGGTTTGGAGGGCCCCTCCACTTT
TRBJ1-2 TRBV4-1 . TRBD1 CASSQGQGRNYGYTF TGCGCCAGCAGCCAGGGACAGGGGCGAAACTATGGCTACACCTTC